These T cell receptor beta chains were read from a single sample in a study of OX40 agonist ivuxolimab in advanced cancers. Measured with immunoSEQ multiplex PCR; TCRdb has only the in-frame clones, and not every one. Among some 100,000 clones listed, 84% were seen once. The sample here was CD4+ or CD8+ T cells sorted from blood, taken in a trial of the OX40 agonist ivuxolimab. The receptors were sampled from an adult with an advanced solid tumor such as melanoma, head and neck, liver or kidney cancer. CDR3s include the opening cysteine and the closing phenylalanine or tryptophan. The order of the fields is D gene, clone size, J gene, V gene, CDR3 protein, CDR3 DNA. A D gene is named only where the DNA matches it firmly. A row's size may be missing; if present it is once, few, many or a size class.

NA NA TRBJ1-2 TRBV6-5 CASSGTGGYTF TGTGCCAGCAGTGGAACAGGGGGCTACACCTTC
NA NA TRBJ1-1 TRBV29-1 CSVASDTEAFF TGCAGCGTTGCGTCGGACACTGAAGCTTTCTTT
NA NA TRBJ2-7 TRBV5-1 CASSGVTSNEQYF TGCGCCAGCTCGGGGGTGACATCCAACGAGCAGTACTTC
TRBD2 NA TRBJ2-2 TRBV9 CASSVAGGATGELFF TGTGCCAGCAGCGTAGCCGGGGGGGCGACCGGGGAGCTGTTTTTT
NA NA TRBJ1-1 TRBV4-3 CASSQEWQLNTEAFF TGCGCCAGCAGCCAAGAGTGGCAGTTGAACACTGAAGCTTTCTTT
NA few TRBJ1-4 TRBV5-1 CASSLGTATNEKLFF TGCGCCAGCAGCTTGGGGACAGCAACTAATGAAAAACTGTTTTTT
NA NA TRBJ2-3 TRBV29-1 CSAAGQYTDTQYF TGCAGCGCTGCTGGACAGTACACAGATACGCAGTATTTT
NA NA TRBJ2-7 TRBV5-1 CASSPISEGFSYEQYF TGCGCCAGCAGCCCGATTAGCGAGGGGTTCTCCTACGAGCAGTACTTC
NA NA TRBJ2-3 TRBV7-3 CASSPYPGVDTQYF TGTGCCAGCAGCCCCTACCCGGGCGTAGATACGCAGTATTTT
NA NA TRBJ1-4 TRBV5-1 CASSLGTDSTNEKLFF TGCGCCAGCAGCTTGGGGACAGACTCAACTAATGAAAAACTGTTTTTT
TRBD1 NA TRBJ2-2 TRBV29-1 CSARTGSGELFF TGCAGCGCTCGGACAGGGTCCGGGGAGCTGTTTTTT
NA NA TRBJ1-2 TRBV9 CASSEVMGDIIYGYTF TGTGCCAGCAGCGAGGTTATGGGGGATATAATCTATGGCTACACCTTC
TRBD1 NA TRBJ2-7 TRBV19 CASSLGQGLYEQYF TGTGCCAGTAGCCTTGGACAGGGCCTCTACGAGCAGTACTTC
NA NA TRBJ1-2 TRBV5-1 CASSPARGNYGYTF TGCGCCAGCAGCCCCGCGAGGGGAAACTATGGCTACACCTTC
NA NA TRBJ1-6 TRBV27 CASSFRQDSPLHF TGTGCCAGCAGTTTCCGACAAGACTCACCCCTCCACTTT
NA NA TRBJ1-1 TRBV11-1 CASSLRGTEAFF TGTGCCAGCAGCTTAAGAGGGACTGAAGCTTTCTTT
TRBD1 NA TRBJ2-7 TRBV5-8 CASPRVPGATGGQRRDEQYF TGTGCCAGCCCGAGGGTCCCGGGGGCTACAGGGGGGCAACGAAGGGACGAGCAGTACTTC
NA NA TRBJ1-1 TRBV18 CASSPPGGGLTEAFF TGTGCCAGCTCACCACCAGGGGGGGGCCTCACTGAAGCTTTCTTT
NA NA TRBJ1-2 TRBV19 CASTIAGGYGYTF TGTGCCAGTACTATAGCTGGGGGCTATGGCTACACCTTC
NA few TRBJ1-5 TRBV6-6 CASSYQAGNQPQHF TGTGCCAGCAGTTACCAGGCGGGCAATCAGCCCCAGCATTTT
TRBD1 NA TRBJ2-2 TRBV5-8 CASSLVGQGHTGELFF TGTGCCAGCAGCTTGGTAGGACAGGGGCACACCGGGGAGCTGTTTTTT
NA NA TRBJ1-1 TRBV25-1 CASIGQSNTEAFF TGTGCCAGCATTGGACAATCGAACACTGAAGCTTTCTTT
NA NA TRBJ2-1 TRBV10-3 CAISESGRDEQFF TGTGCCATCAGTGAGTCGGGTAGGGATGAGCAGTTCTTC
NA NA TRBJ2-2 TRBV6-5 CASGSIGELFF TGTGCCAGCGGTTCTATTGGGGAGCTGTTTTTT
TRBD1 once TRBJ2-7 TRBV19 CASSARTGTGTDEQYF TGTGCCAGTAGTGCAAGAACCGGGACAGGGACCGACGAGCAGTACTTC
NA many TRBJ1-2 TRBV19 CANPTGLYGYTF TGTGCCAATCCCACAGGTCTCTATGGCTACACCTTC
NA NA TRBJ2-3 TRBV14 CASSQQVLVTDTQYF TGTGCCAGCAGCCAACAAGTACTAGTGACAGATACGCAGTATTTT
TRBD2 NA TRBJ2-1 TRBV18 CASSPGRAGGPPEQFF TGTGCCAGCTCACCAGGGCGAGCGGGAGGGCCTCCTGAGCAGTTCTTC
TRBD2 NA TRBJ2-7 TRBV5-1 CASNWGGGYEQYF TGCGCCAGCAACTGGGGGGGTGGCTACGAGCAGTACTTC
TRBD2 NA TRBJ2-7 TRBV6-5 CASSSRLAGISYEQYF TGTGCCAGCAGTTCCCGACTAGCCGGAATTTCCTACGAGCAGTACTTC
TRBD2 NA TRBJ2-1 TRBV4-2 CASSLGTRREYGLGQFF TGTGCCAGCAGCCTGGGGACTAGGCGGGAGTATGGCCTGGGGCAGTTCTTC
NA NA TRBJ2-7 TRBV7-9 CASSTGEGVAGSYEQYF TGTGCCAGCAGCACCGGCGAGGGGGTAGCGGGTTCCTACGAGCAGTACTTC
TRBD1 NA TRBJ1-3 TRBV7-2 CASRLQGPGNTIYF TGTGCCAGCAGATTACAGGGGCCCGGAAACACCATATATTTT
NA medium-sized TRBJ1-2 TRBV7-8 CASSPSNYGYTF TGTGCCAGCAGCCCTAGTAACTATGGCTACACCTTC
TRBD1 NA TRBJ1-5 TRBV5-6 CASSNRDRVQPQHF TGTGCCAGCAGCAACCGGGACAGGGTTCAGCCCCAGCATTTT
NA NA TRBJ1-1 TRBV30 CAWSFGQGMVSATEAFF TGTGCCTGGAGCTTTGGTCAGGGGATGGTATCGGCCACTGAAGCTTTCTTT
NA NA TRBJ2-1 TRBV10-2 CASSVRDNEQFF TGCGCCAGCAGTGTTAGGGACAATGAGCAGTTCTTC
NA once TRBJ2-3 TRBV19 CASSIVVGSSTDTQYF TGTGCCAGTAGTATTGTGGTCGGATCTAGCACAGATACGCAGTATTTT
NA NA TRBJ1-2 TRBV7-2 CASSLVAGEYYGYTF TGTGCCAGCAGCTTAGTGGCAGGGGAGTACTATGGCTACACCTTC
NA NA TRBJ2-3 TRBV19 CASAMNAGSTDTQYF TGTGCCAGTGCCATGAACGCAGGTAGCACAGATACGCAGTATTTT
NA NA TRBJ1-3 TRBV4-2 CASSQGRNTIYF TGTGCCAGCAGCCAAGGAAGAAACACCATATATTTT
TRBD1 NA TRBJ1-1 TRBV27 CASSWGTANTEAFF TGTGCCAGCAGTTGGGGGACAGCGAACACTGAAGCTTTCTTT
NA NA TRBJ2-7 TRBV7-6 CASSLRSTSWEQYF TGTGCCAGCAGCTTACGCTCCACGAGTTGGGAGCAGTACTTC
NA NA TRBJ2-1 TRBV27 CASSSGQGLAGNEQFF TGTGCCAGCAGTTCCGGACAGGGGCTAGCGGGAAATGAGCAGTTCTTC
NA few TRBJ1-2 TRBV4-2 CASRGGLGGYTF TGTGCCAGCAGGGGCGGGTTAGGGGGCTACACCTTC
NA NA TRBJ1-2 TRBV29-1 CSHPDNYGYTF TGCAGCCACCCGGATAACTATGGCTACACCTTC
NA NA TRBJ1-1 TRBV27 CASSLGLDRNTEAFF TGTGCCAGCAGTTTAGGGTTAGACAGGAACACTGAAGCTTTCTTT
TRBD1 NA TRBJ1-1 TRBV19 CASALTGVRKTEAFF TGTGCCAGTGCGTTGACAGGGGTTAGGAAGACTGAAGCTTTCTTT
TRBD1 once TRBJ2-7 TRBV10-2 CASRAGTGYEQYF TGCGCCAGCCGAGCCGGGACAGGCTACGAGCAGTACTTC
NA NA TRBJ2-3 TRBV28 CASSPSGSTDTQYF TGTGCCAGCAGCCCCTCGGGGAGCACAGATACGCAGTATTTT
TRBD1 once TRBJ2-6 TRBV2 CASGDRAGANVLTF TGTGCCAGCGGTGACAGGGCTGGGGCCAACGTCCTGACTTTC
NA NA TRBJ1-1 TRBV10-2 CATRHLEAFF TGCGCCACCAGACACCTTGAAGCTTTCTTT
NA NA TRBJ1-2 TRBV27 CASSLTGSGYGYTF TGTGCCAGCAGTTTAACAGGGTCGGGGTATGGCTACACCTTC
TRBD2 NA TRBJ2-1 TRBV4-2 CASSQTSGRRYNEQFF TGTGCCAGCAGCCAAACTAGCGGGAGGCGCTACAATGAGCAGTTCTTC
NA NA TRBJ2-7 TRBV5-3 CARSPTGPQAAHF TGTGCCAGAAGCCCCACGGGACCCCAGGCTGCGCACTTC
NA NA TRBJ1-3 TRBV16 CASSQSGIGGSGNTIYF TGTGCCAGCAGCCAATCGGGTATCGGGGGCTCTGGAAACACCATATATTTT
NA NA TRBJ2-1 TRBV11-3 CASSLRSSGNEQFF TGTGCCAGCAGCTTAAGGAGCAGCGGCAATGAGCAGTTCTTC
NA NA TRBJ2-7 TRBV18 CASSPNRGSQSNEQYF TGTGCCAGCTCACCCAATCGAGGGAGTCAATCTAACGAGCAGTACTTC
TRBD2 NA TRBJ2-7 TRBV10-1 CASSELAGGEYEQYF TGCGCCAGCAGTGAACTAGCGGGAGGGGAGTACGAGCAGTACTTC